This is a list of T cell receptor beta chains from one sample in a study of beta chain features in type 1 diabetes. Profiled with immunoSEQ multiplex PCR; TCRdb holds only in-frame clones, not every one. The top ten hold around 0.1% of the sample, which has 500,000 to 700,000 clones, roughly 15% seen once. Sequenced input: naive CD4+ T cells from blood. The receptors here all came from a man between 18 and 35 years old in good health. CDR3s leave out the opening cysteine and the closing phenylalanine or tryptophan. Fields, in order: J gene, V gene, CDR3 protein.

j_call: TRBJ1-3; v_call: TRBV7-9; cdr3_aa: ASSSRGAPAGNTIY
j_call: TRBJ2-6; v_call: TRBV14; cdr3_aa: ASSRKPGGVYTAGANVLT
j_call: TRBJ1-3; v_call: TRBV7-2; cdr3_aa: ASSLQGHSGNTIY
j_call: TRBJ2-4; v_call: TRBV5-4; cdr3_aa: ASSLGGGGAKNIQY
j_call: TRBJ2-1; v_call: TRBV5-1; cdr3_aa: ASSSPLVESSYNEQF
j_call: TRBJ2-1; v_call: TRBV27; cdr3_aa: ASSFLGTSVKF
j_call: TRBJ1-4; v_call: TRBV4-2; cdr3_aa: ASSQDKGQGLGQGKLF
j_call: TRBJ1-4; v_call: TRBV5-1; cdr3_aa: ASSLGGGATNEKLF
j_call: TRBJ1-3; v_call: TRBV4-1; cdr3_aa: ASSQGLTPSSGNTIY
j_call: TRBJ1-1; v_call: TRBV7-9; cdr3_aa: ASSKTGMNTEAF
j_call: TRBJ1-5; v_call: TRBV5-4; cdr3_aa: ASSLAGFNQPQH
j_call: TRBJ2-4; v_call: TRBV7-2; cdr3_aa: ASSLERGNRLNIQY
j_call: TRBJ2-6; v_call: TRBV6-1; cdr3_aa: ASSVTGSGANVLT
j_call: TRBJ1-5; v_call: TRBV7-9; cdr3_aa: ASSLTSGNQPQH
j_call: TRBJ1-4; v_call: TRBV30; cdr3_aa: AWTIRPAGNEKLF
j_call: TRBJ2-5; v_call: TRBV5-6; cdr3_aa: ASSWDHGETQY
j_call: TRBJ2-7; v_call: TRBV18; cdr3_aa: ASSPQRASGPYEQY